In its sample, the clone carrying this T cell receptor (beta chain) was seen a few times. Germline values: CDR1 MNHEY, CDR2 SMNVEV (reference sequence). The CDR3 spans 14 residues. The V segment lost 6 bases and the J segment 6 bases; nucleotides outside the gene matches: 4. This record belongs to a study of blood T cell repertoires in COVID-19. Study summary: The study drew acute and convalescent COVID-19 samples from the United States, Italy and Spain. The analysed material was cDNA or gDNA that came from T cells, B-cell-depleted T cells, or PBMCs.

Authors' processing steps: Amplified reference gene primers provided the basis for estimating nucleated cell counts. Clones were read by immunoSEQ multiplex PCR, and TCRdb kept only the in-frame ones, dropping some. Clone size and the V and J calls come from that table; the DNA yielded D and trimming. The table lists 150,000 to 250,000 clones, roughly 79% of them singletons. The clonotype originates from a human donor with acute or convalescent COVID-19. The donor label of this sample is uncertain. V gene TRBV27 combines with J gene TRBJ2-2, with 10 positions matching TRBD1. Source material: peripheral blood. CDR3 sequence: CASRWGQGPGELFF. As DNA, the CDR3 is TGTGCCAGCAGATGGGGACAGGGGCCCGGGGAGCTGTTTTTT.